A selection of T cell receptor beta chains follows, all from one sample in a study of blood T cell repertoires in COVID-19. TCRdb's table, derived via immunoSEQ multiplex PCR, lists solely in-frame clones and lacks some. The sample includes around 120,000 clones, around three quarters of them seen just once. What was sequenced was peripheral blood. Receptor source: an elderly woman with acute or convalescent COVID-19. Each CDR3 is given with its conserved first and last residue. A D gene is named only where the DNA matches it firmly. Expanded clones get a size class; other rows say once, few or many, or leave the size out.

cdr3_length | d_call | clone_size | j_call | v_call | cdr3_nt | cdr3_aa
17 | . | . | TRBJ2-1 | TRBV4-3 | TGCGCCAGCAGCCAGGGTTTCGCGACTAGCTCCTACAATGAGCAGTTCTTC | CASSQGFATSSYNEQFF
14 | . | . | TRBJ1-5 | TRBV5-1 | TGCGCCAGCCGTCCGGGAGGGGGCAATCAGCCCCAGCATTTT | CASRPGGGNQPQHF
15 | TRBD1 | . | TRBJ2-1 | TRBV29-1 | TGCAGCGTAGCCTCCGGGACAGGGGTCTACAATGAGCAGTTCTTC | CSVASGTGVYNEQFF
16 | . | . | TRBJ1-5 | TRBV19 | TGTGCCAGTAGTGAGCTCTCAGGGGTACCAAATCAGCCCCAGCATTTT | CASSELSGVPNQPQHF
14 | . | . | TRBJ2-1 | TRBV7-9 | TGTGCCAGCAGCTTAGCGGGGCAGCCGAATGAGCAGTTCTTC | CASSLAGQPNEQFF
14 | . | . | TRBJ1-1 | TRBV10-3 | TGTGCCATCAGTGAGGCAGGGTTGAACACTGAAGCTTTCTTT | CAISEAGLNTEAFF
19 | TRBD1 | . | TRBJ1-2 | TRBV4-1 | TGCGCCAGCAGCCTAAAACCCCCGGGACAGGGGCCTACTAACTATGGCTACACCTTC | CASSLKPPGQGPTNYGYTF
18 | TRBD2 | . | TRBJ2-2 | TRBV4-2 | TGTGCCAGCAGCCAAAACCCTACTAGCGGGAGTTTCTCCGGGGAGCTGTTTTTT | CASSQNPTSGSFSGELFF
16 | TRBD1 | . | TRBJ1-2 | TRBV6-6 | TGTGCCAGCACCGATCCAATGACAGGGGGCGGCTATGGCTACACCTTC | CASTDPMTGGGYGYTF
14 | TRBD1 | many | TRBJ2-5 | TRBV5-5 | TGTGCCAGCAGCCGGGGACAGGAACAAGAGACCCAGTACTTC | CASSRGQEQETQYF
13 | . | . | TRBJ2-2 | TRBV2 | TGTGCCAGCAGGCGCCAGAACACCGGGGAGCTGTTTTTT | CASRRQNTGELFF
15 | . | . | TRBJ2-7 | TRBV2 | TGTGCCAGCAGAACTAACAGGGAAATAGTAAACGAGCAGTACTTC | CASRTNREIVNEQYF
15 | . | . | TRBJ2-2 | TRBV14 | TGTGCCAGCAGCCAAGTCCGTCGTAACACCGGGGAGCTGTTTTTT | CASSQVRRNTGELFF
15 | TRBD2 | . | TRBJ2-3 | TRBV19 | TGTGCCAGTAGTACGGGCGGGAGAGGCACAGATACGCAGTATTTT | CASSTGGRGTDTQYF
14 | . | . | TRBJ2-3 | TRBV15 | TGTGCCACCAGCAGCCGAGCGCACACAGATACGCAGTATTTT | CATSSRAHTDTQYF
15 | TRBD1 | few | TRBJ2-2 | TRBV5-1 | TGCGCCAGCAGCTCCGGGACAGGGCGAGCCGGGGAGCTGTTTTTT | CASSSGTGRAGELFF
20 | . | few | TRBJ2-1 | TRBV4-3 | TGCGCCAGCAGCCAAGATGGGGCTGGGCGCTACCTACCTATTTACAATGAGCAGTTCTTC | CASSQDGAGRYLPIYNEQFF
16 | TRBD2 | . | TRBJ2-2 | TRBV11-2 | TGTGCCAGCAGCTCCGCTAGCGGGGGACCCACCGGGGAGCTGTTTTTT | CASSSASGGPTGELFF
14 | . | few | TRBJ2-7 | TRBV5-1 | TGCGCCAGCAGCCCGGGACTTATGACGTACGTGCAGTACTTC | CASSPGLMTYVQYF
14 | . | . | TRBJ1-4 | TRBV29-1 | TGCAGCGTTCGAAAGACAGAAACTAATGAAAAACTGTTTTTT | CSVRKTETNEKLFF
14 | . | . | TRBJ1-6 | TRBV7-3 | TGTGCCAGCAGCCCAGGTGGGAGGGGGGGCCCCCTCCACTTT | CASSPGGRGGPLHF
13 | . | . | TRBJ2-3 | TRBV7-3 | TGTGCCAGCAGCCCCTCTAGCACAGATACGCAGTATTTT | CASSPSSTDTQYF
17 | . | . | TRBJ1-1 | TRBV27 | TGTGCCAGCAGCTCCCAACCGGGACGCCTGGGGGGCACTGAAGCTTTCTTT | CASSSQPGRLGGTEAFF
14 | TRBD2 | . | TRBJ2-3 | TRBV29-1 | TGCAGCGGTCGACTAGCGGGAGTTTCAGATACGCAGTATTTT | CSGRLAGVSDTQYF
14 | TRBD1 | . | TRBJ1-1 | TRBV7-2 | TGTGCCAGCAGCATCCGGGACAGGGACACTGAAGCTTTCTTT | CASSIRDRDTEAFF
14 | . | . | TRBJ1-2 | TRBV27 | TGTGCCAGCAGTTTAAACCGGGCCCGGGAGGGCTACACCTTC | CASSLNRAREGYTF
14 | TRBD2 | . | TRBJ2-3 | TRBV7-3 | TGTGCCAGCAGCTCGGGGAGGGTGGCAGATACGCAGTATTTT | CASSSGRVADTQYF
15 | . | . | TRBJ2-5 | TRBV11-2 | TGTGCCAGCAGCTTAGGACTAGGATACCAAGAGACCCAGTACTTC | CASSLGLGYQETQYF
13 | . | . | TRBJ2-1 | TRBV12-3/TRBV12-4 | TGTGCCAGCAGCTACCATGGGGCTAGTGAGCAGTTCTTC | CASSYHGASEQFF
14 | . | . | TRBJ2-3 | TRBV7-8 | TGTGCCAGCAGCTTTGCAGGGGGCACAGATACGCAGTATTTT | CASSFAGGTDTQYF
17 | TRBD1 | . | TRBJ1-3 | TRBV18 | TGTGCCAGCTCACCACCCTGGACAGGGGGGGCTGGAAACACCATATATTTT | CASSPPWTGGAGNTIYF
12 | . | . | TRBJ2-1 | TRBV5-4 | TGTGCCAGCAGTTACAATTACGATGAGCAGTTCTTC | CASSYNYDEQFF
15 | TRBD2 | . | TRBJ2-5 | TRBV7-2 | TGTGCCAGCAGCTCCCCGACGGGAGGGCCGGGGACCCAGTACTTC | CASSSPTGGPGTQYF
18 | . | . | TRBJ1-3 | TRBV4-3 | TGCGCCAGCAGCCGTAAAATTCCCACACAGGGCGACGGAAACACCATATATTTT | CASSRKIPTQGDGNTIYF
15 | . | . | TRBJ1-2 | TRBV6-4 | TGTGCCAGCAGAGAGGACGCAGGGCTTCGCTATGGCTACACCTTC | CASREDAGLRYGYTF
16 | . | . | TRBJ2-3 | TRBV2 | TGTGCCAGCATATACGCCGGCGTGGGCACGATGAATACGCAGTATTTT | CASIYAGVGTMNTQYF
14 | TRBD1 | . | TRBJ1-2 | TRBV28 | TGTGCCAGCAGTTCCGGACAGGACACTTATGGCTACACCTTC | CASSSGQDTYGYTF
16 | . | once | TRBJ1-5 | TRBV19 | TGTGCCAGTAGTATAGGAGGGAGAGTAGGCAATCAGCCCCAGCATTTT | CASSIGGRVGNQPQHF
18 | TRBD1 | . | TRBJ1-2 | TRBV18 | TGTGCCAGCTCACCCGTCATCGGACAGGAAACAGCTAACTATGGCTACACCTTC | CASSPVIGQETANYGYTF
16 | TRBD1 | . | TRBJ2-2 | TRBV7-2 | TGTGCCAGCAGCTTAGTAGGGGGCTGGAACACCGGGGAGCTGTTTTTT | CASSLVGGWNTGELFF
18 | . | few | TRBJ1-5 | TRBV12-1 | TGTGCCAGCAGCTTTGTCGACCGCCGGGACAGGGGCAATCAGCCCCAGCATTTT | CASSFVDRRDRGNQPQHF
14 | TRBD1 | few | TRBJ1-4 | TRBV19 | TGTGCCAGTAGTAGCCGGACAGGGGGCGAAAAACTGTTTTTT | CASSSRTGGEKLFF
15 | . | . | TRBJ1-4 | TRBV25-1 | TGTGCCAGCAGTGACGCGGGAGCCCAAGGAGAAAAACTGTTTTTT | CASSDAGAQGEKLFF
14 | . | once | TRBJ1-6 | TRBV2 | TGTGCCAGCAGTGAGGGGACTCCCGGGGGGCCCCTCCACTTT | CASSEGTPGGPLHF
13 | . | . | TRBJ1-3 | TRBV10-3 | TGTGCCATCAGTGTGGAGGGCCGAAACACCATATATTTT | CAISVEGRNTIYF
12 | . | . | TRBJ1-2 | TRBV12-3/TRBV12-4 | TGTGCCAGCAGTCGGGAAGGCTATGGCTACACCTTC | CASSREGYGYTF
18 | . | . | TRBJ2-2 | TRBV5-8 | TGTGCCAGCAGCTTCCGGTCGAGCGCCCTGGCGAACACCGGGGAGCTGTTTTTT | CASSFRSSALANTGELFF
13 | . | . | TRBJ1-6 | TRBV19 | TGTGCCAGTAGTATACAGAATAATTCACCCCTCCACTTT | CASSIQNNSPLHF
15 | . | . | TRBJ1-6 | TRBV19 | TGTGCCAGTAGTACTTCGACAGGCGGGCCTTCACCCCTCCACTTT | CASSTSTGGPSPLHF
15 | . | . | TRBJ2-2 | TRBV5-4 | TGTGCCAGCAGCTTACAGTCTCTGAACACCGGGGAGCTGTTTTTT | CASSLQSLNTGELFF
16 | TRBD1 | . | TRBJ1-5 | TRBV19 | TGTGCCAGTAGTATTTTAACGGGACAGGGGAATCAGCCCCAGCATTTT | CASSILTGQGNQPQHF
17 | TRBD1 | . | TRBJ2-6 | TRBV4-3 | TGCGCCAGCAGCCAAGAAACCAGGGGGTTTGGGGCCAACGTCCTGACTTTC | CASSQETRGFGANVLTF
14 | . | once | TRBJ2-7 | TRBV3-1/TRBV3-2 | TGTGCCAGCAGCCAAGTGGGGGGGCCCCACGAGCAGTACTTC | CASSQVGGPHEQYF
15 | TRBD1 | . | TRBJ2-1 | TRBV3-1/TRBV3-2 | TGTGCCAGCAGGTTCCGGGACAGGGGAGGCAATGAGCAGTTCTTC | CASRFRDRGGNEQFF